This TCR beta chain was identified during a study of control samples from healthy donors and cancer patients. The table came from immunoSEQ multiplex PCR; TCRdb's copy has only in-frame clones and leaves some out. In the table there are about 40,000 clones, more than 85% of which are singletons. Per germline, CDR1 SEHNR and CDR2 FQNEAQ (reference sequence). Deletions cut 3 bases from V and 1 base from J, with 9 bases between. CDR3 length equals 14 residues. What was sequenced was blood. The chain is built from TRBV7-9 and TRBJ1-1; D is possibly TRBD1 (5 bases). This receptor was taken from a woman between 50 and 59 years old in good health. DNA for the CDR3: TGTGCCAGCAGCTTTAGACAGAAGAACACTGAAGCTTTCTTT. Its protein product is CASSFRQKNTEAFF.